The entry below gives a single T cell receptor beta chain sequence along with its context. Its matching antigen is unknown. Amplification used 60 Vbeta primers and 13 Jbeta primers. Method: immunoSEQ multiplex PCR; TCRdb's copy keeps in-frame clones and lacks some. This table holds 130,000 to 150,000 clones, less than 80% found once. These data are taken from a study of cytomegalovirus exposure and HLA in healthy donors. Study results and limitations: An Asian-associated ancestry cluster reportedly showed fewer N-insertions than the approximately 670-donor mean in a later analysis. The availability of immune exposure information extended only to CMV serostatus. Later, TCR association rates were found to vary by HLA locus, highest for DRB1 and lowest for HLA-C.

Germline V gene lookup returns CDR1 SEHNR and CDR2 FQNEAQ (reference sequence). Germline trimming cut 5 bases from V and 6 bases from J; bases unmatched to any gene: 7. The CDR3 contains 13 residues. The TCR originated in a woman in her forties or fifties in good health and CMV-seropositive. The source material was PBMCs. This rearrangement joins TRBV7-9 to TRBJ2-7; the match to TRBD1 covers 7 bases. CDR3 sequence: CASSAGQDREQYF. The CDR3 nucleotides read TGTGCCAGCAGCGCTGGACAGGATCGCGAGCAGTACTTC.